What follows are 13 T cell receptor beta chains derived from one specimen sequenced in a study of blood T cells in healthy people across ages. Together with a sample-barcoded 5' primer, a J-beta primer mix was included in a second PCR lasting about 6 to 11 cycles. TCRdb analysed the 5' RACE reads with MiXCR anew, one entry per CDR3 protein. This table has around 1.5 million distinct CDR3 sequences, approximately 59% appearing once. Input material: blood. The receptor source for this set is a man aged 18 to 35 in good health.

The V gene is TRBV3-1, the J gene TRBJ1-1, with a weak D call TRBD1 (5 bases). Per the germline V gene, CDR1 is LGHDT and CDR2 is YNNKEL (reference sequence). The CDR3 spans 14 residues. V was cut by 9 bases and J by 2 bases, with 16 bases left in between. CDR3 coding DNA: TGTGCCAGTACCCCGTGGGGCAGCAACACTGAAGCTTTCTTT. Amino acid sequence: CASTPWGSNTEAFF.

The CDR3 region has the DNA TGTGCCAGCAGTGATAGGGGGTTCGGCTCTGGAAACACCATATATTTT. Protein sequence: CASSDRGFGSGNTIYF. The J gene is TRBJ1-3, the V gene TRBV2; weak D call: TRBD1 (6 bases). Germline V gives CDR1 SNHLY, CDR2 FYNNEI. V lost 3 bases, J lost 0 bases, and 12 bases lay in between. The CDR3 consists of 16 residues.

This chain joins TRBV20-1 and TRBJ1-5; D possibly corresponds to TRBD1 (5 bases). Germline V gene data show CDR1 as DFQATT and CDR2 as SNEGSKA (reference sequence). The CDR3 is 17 amino acids. Trimming left V 3 bases short and J 1 base short, with 19 bases between. CDR3 in amino acids: CSASSNSRGGSNQPQHF. Here the CDR3 DNA reads TGCAGTGCTAGTTCAAATTCCCGTGGGGGAAGCAATCAGCCCCAGCATTTT.

This clonotype was counted a few times. The rearrangement uses TRBV24-1 and TRBJ2-7, with unresolved D. Germline loops: CDR1 KGHDR, CDR2 SFDVKD. This CDR3 comprises 19 residues. V lost 3 bases, J lost 4 bases, and 27 bases lay in between. The CDR3 here is CATSDQPGQKPYIGYEQYF. Here the CDR3 DNA reads TGTGCCACCAGTGATCAACCGGGCCAAAAACCTTATATCGGATACGAGCAGTACTTC.

This clonotype was counted a few times. The V gene is TRBV7-2, the J gene TRBJ2-1; TRBD1 is a possible D gene (5 bases). Germline values: CDR1 SGHTA, CDR2 FQGNSA. This CDR3 has 15 residues. V shed 4 bases and J shed 3 bases, with 13 bases lying between them. DNA for the CDR3: TGTGCCAGCAGCTCGCCAGAGGACAACTACAATGAGCAGTTCTTC. Residues: CASSSPEDNYNEQFF. Together with reference TRBV7-2 and TRBJ2-1, the CDR3 gives the full variable domain: GAGVSQSPSNKVTEKGKDVELRCDPISGHTALYWYRQSLGQGLEFLIYFQGNSAPDKSGLPSDRFSAERTGGSVSTLTIQRTQQEDSAVYLCASSSPEDNYNEQFFGPGTRLTVL.

This clonotype was detected only once. The CDR3 nucleotides read TGTGCCAGCAGTTACTACGGGACTAGCGGTCGGGAGACCCAGTACTTC. It is translated as CASSYYGTSGRETQYF. The J gene is TRBJ2-5, the V gene TRBV6-2 or TRBV6-3; 11 bases map to TRBD2. The CDR3 has 16 amino acids. CDR1 is MNHEY and CDR2 is SVGEGT in the germline V gene. Losses at the gene ends were 1 base for V and 5 bases for J; bases not matched to a gene: 6.

The rearrangement links TRBV7-2 to TRBJ2-5, with 9 bases fitting TRBD1. The J call may be faulty, since TRBJ2-7 better matches the DNA end. Germline CDR1 is SGHTA and CDR2 is FQGNSA. The CDR3 spans 13 residues. CDR3 coding DNA: TGTGCCAGCAGCTTAGACAGGGGGCGCGAGCAGTACTTC. Translating it yields CASSLDRGREQYF.

The CDR3 is CASKRDSLPYNEQFF. In DNA, the CDR3 is TGTGCCAGCAAAAGAGACTCCCTACCCTACAATGAGCAGTTCTTC. The rearrangement joins TRBV12-3 or TRBV12-4 to TRBJ2-1; no clear D gene. This CDR3 comprises 15 residues. Trimming pared 7 bases from V and 2 bases from J, leaving 15 bases between.

This clonotype has only a few counts. The chain has TRBV29-1 and TRBJ2-7, with 7 bases matching TRBD1. Trimming took 5 bases from V and 3 from J; bases not matched to a gene: 7. The CDR3 contains 13 residues. CDR1 and CDR2 (germline): SQVTM, ANQGSEA. This CDR3 is CSVRMGQFYEQYF. The CDR3 DNA is TGCAGCGTTCGGATGGGACAGTTCTACGAGCAGTACTTC.

The V gene is TRBV5-1, the J gene TRBJ1-1; D gene uncertain. The CDR3 is 12 amino acids. In germline, CDR1 is SGHRS, CDR2 YFSETQ. The V and J ends lost 4 bases and 6 bases respectively, with 10 bases between them. The CDR3 reads CASSPMGAEAFF. CDR3 DNA: TGCGCCAGCAGCCCGATGGGAGCTGAAGCTTTCTTT.

V is TRBV7-2 and J is TRBJ1-5; possibly TRBD1 for D (5 bases). This CDR3 region has 13 residues. The germline V and J ends were trimmed by 5 bases and 8 bases, with 13 bases remaining between them. Germline V gene data show CDR1 as SGHTA and CDR2 as FQGNSA. Written as DNA, the CDR3 is TGTGCCAGCAGCCGCACGGGAGGGGAGCCCCAGCATTTT. Translation: CASSRTGGEPQHF.

This clonotype was picked up a small number of times. The rearrangement links TRBV12-3 or TRBV12-4 to TRBJ2-3, with D unclear. V was trimmed by 4 bases and J by 0 bases, leaving 8 bases between them. This CDR3 contains 14 residues. In DNA, the CDR3 is TGTGCCAGCAGTTCAACACAAAGCACAGATACGCAGTATTTT. Translation: CASSSTQSTDTQYF.

The rearrangement links TRBV29-1 to TRBJ2-6, with D tentatively TRBD1 or TRBD2 (5 bases each). V lost 6 bases and J lost 0, with 24 bases in between. The CDR3 covers 19 residues. CDR1 SQVTM and CDR2 ANQGSEA come from the germline V gene. Here the CDR3 reads CSVAGTEGPTLSGANVLTF. The CDR3 nucleotides are TGCAGCGTGGCCGGGACGGAAGGGCCTACCCTCTCTGGGGCCAACGTCCTGACTTTC.